Listed here are 26 T cell receptor beta chains from one sample, sequenced in a study of CD8 T cells in Susac syndrome. It was with random hexamers that about 0.45 to 1 ug RNA was reverse transcribed. Each CDR3 protein is one row after TCRdb ran MiXCR on the immunoSEQ multiplex PCR reads. This table has around 170,000 distinct CDR3 sequences, under 95% appearing once. Specimen: CD4+ T cells from PBMCs. The receptor set was obtained from a human donor with Susac syndrome.

The chain couples TRBV5-6 to TRBJ1-2, with D possibly being TRBD1 (6 bases). V lost 3 bases, J lost 7 bases, and 16 bases lay in between. Per germline, CDR1 SGHDT and CDR2 YYEEEE. CDR3 length equals 14 residues. The chain's CDR3 is CASSSRRFRGGYTF. For the CDR3, the DNA is TGTGCCAGCAGCTCCCGTCGCTTCAGGGGTGGCTACACCTTC.

DNA for the CDR3: TGTGCCAGTAGTATGGACAGTTCCTATGGCTACACCTTC. This encodes CASSMDSSYGYTF. This chain joins TRBV19 and TRBJ1-2; D is possibly TRBD1 (6 bases). The germline V and J ends were trimmed by 3 bases and 4 bases, with 9 bases remaining between them. In germline, CDR1 is LNHDA, CDR2 SQIVND (reference sequence). CDR3 length: 13 amino acids.

The chain carries TRBV9 and TRBJ1-1; 9 bases line up with TRBD1. The CDR3 has 15 residues. Germline loops: CDR1 SGDLS, CDR2 YYNGEE. With V trimmed by 3 bases and J by 7 bases, 10 bases remained unmatched. The DNA for the CDR3 is TGTGCCAGCAGCGCCCAAGGGACAGGGATCGGTGAAGCTTTCTTT. This gives the protein CASSAQGTGIGEAFF.

The CDR3 sequence: CASSSGLAGGPSTDTQYF. Here the CDR3 DNA reads TGCGCCAGCAGCTCTGGACTAGCGGGGGGGCCTAGCACAGATACGCAGTATTTT. V is TRBV5-1 and J is TRBJ2-3, with 15 bases matching TRBD2. Germline CDR1 reads SGHRS; CDR2 reads YFSETQ. Germline trimming cut 3 bases from V and 0 bases from J; bases unmatched to any gene: 5. The CDR3 has 18 amino acids. The full variable domain, in which reference TRBV5-1 and TRBJ2-3 provide the parts outside the CDR3, is KAGVTQTPRYLIKTRGQQVTLSCSPISGHRSVSWYQQTPGQGLQFLFEYFSETQRNKGNFPGRFSGRQFSNSRSEMNVSTLELGDSALYLCASSSGLAGGPSTDTQYFGPGTRLTVL.

The chain is built from TRBV29-1 and TRBJ1-4; TRBD1 is a possible D gene (6 bases). The length of the CDR3 is 14 residues. Looked up from germline, CDR1 is SQVTM and CDR2 is ANQGSEA. V lost 2 bases to trimming and J lost 6 bases, with 13 bases between them. The CDR3 nucleotides read TGCAGCGTTGAATGGGCTAAGGGGGATGAAAAACTGTTTTTT. Its translation: CSVEWAKGDEKLFF.

The chain combines TRBV6-1 with TRBJ2-1; 8 bases map to TRBD1. J gave up 9 bases and V 4 bases, and 5 bases lay outside the gene matches. This CDR3 region has 13 residues. The V gene's germline CDR1 is MNHNS and CDR2 SASEGT. CDR3 protein: CASSADRVGEQFF. The CDR3 DNA reads as TGTGCCAGCAGTGCGGACAGGGTTGGTGAGCAGTTCTTC.

This chain links TRBV14 with TRBJ2-3; D not resolved. V shed 1 base and J shed 3 bases, with 8 bases lying between them. The CDR3 has 14 amino acids. The germline gives CDR1 SGHDN, CDR2 FVKESK. CDR3 protein: CASSQGISTDTQYF. The CDR3 nucleotides read TGTGCCAGCAGCCAAGGTATATCGACAGATACGCAGTATTTT.

The CDR3 DNA follows: TGCAGTGCTAGAAACCCCTCCGGGCCAGATGAAGAGACCCAGTACTTC. Translating it yields CSARNPSGPDEETQYF. The chain uses TRBV20-1 and TRBJ2-5; D uncertain. The germline V and J ends were trimmed by 2 bases and 3 bases, with 19 bases remaining between them. CDR3 size: 16 residues. CDR1 is DFQATT and CDR2 is SNEGSKA in the germline V gene (reference sequence).

The chain combines TRBV5-4 with TRBJ1-1, with D perhaps TRBD1 (6 bases). The CDR3 totals 16 residues. The V gene's germline CDR1 is SGHNT and CDR2 YYREEE (reference sequence). Trimming shortened V by 4 bases and J by 1 base, and 17 bases separated the two germline ends. CDR3 bases: TGTGCCAGCAGCATCGGTGGCAGGGGAGAGAACACTGAAGCTTTCTTT. Residues: CASSIGGRGENTEAFF.

This rearrangement joins TRBV28 to TRBJ1-5, with 7 bases identical to TRBD1. The CDR3 is 16 residues long. Per the germline V gene, CDR1 is MDHEN and CDR2 is SYDVKM. The ends lost 3 bases at V and 3 bases at J; junction bases unmatched: 8. Here the CDR3 reads CASSFPATGLNQPQHF. The CDR3 nucleotides read TGTGCCAGCAGTTTCCCTGCGACAGGGCTCAATCAGCCCCAGCATTTT.

This sequence joins TRBV5-1 and TRBJ2-1; D is undetermined. Trimming left V 3 bases short and J 6 bases short, with 16 bases between. CDR1 and CDR2 (germline): SGHRS, YFSETQ. The CDR3 contains 15 residues. In DNA, the CDR3 is TGCGCCAGCAGCTCTAACATTGGGATTGGCAATGAGCAGTTCTTC. Translating it yields CASSSNIGIGNEQFF.

The gene calls are TRBV27 and TRBJ1-2; weak D call: TRBD1 (6 bases). V was trimmed by 8 bases and J by 6 bases, leaving 25 bases between them. This CDR3 has 16 amino acids. Germline values: CDR1 MNHEY, CDR2 SMNVEV (reference sequence). CDR3 bases: TGTGCCAGCGCATTCCTCTTGAGGCAGGGGTTTGATGGCTACACCTTC. It translates to CASAFLLRQGFDGYTF.

The V and J genes are TRBV20-1 and TRBJ1-1, with 8 bases identical to TRBD1. The V gene end was trimmed by 5 bases and the J gene end by 4 bases; junction bases not matched to a gene: 3. The germline CDR1 and CDR2 sequences are DFQATT and SNEGSKA (reference sequence). The CDR3 loop spans 12 amino acids. This chain's CDR3 is CSAPDRGTEAFF. The CDR3 DNA reads TGCAGTGCTCCAGACAGGGGCACTGAAGCTTTCTTT.

This clonotype was detected only once. V usage is TRBV6-1 and J usage is TRBJ2-5, with TRBD2 identical over 10 bases. V lost 3 bases, J lost 2 bases, and 3 bases stayed unmatched. This CDR3 is 15 amino acids long. Looked up from germline, CDR1 is MNHNS and CDR2 is SASEGT. The CDR3 nucleotides read TGTGCCAGCAGTGAGATAGCGGGGGGACAAGAGACCCAGTACTTC. Amino acid sequence: CASSEIAGGQETQYF.

The count of this clonotype is one. The rearrangement joins TRBV2 to TRBJ2-7; 7 bases agree with TRBD1. This CDR3 contains 15 residues. Trimming at V came to 8 bases and at J to 4 bases, leaving 14 bases not matched to a gene. The germline CDR1 and CDR2 sequences are SNHLY and FYNNEI. The CDR3 DNA is TGTGCCAGCGGGGGAACAGGGGTAACTTCGTACGAGCAGTACTTC. Its translation is CASGGTGVTSYEQYF.

This chain links TRBV7-8 with TRBJ1-2; TRBD1 agrees at 7 bases. With 5 bases clipped from V and 1 base from J, the junction kept 7 bases outside the gene matches. Per the germline V gene, CDR1 is SGHVS and CDR2 is FQNEAQ. The CDR3 loop spans 15 amino acids. The CDR3, as DNA: TGTGCCAGCAGCCCGGGACAGTCGATTAACTATGGCTACACCTTC. This encodes CASSPGQSINYGYTF.

The rearrangement links TRBV4-3 to TRBJ2-1; the D gene is possibly TRBD2 (5 bases). The CDR3 extends over 15 amino acids. Germline-derived CDR1 and CDR2 are LGHNA and YSLEER. Deletions cut 4 bases from V and 2 bases from J, with 12 bases between. For the CDR3, the DNA is TGCGCCAGCAGCCGGGAGTCGGCCACCTACAATGAGCAGTTCTTC. Encoded protein: CASSRESATYNEQFF.

The rearrangement uses TRBV12-3 or TRBV12-4 and TRBJ2-7, with a weak D call TRBD1 (6 bases). V was shortened by 5 bases and J by 2 bases, with 13 bases between the two germline ends. The CDR3 has 14 amino acids. CDR3 nucleotides: TGTGCCAGCAGTCCAACAGGGCCGACCTACGAGCAGTACTTC. Its protein product is CASSPTGPTYEQYF.

This rearrangement joins TRBV5-1 to TRBJ2-1; 8 positions agree with TRBD2. CDR3 length equals 15 residues. Germline V gene lookup returns CDR1 SGHRS and CDR2 YFSETQ. The V gene end was trimmed by 4 bases and the J gene end by 1 base; junction bases not matched to a gene: 4. CDR3 in amino acids: CASSPGGASYNEQFF. The CDR3 coding sequence is TGCGCCAGCAGCCCCGGGGGGGCGTCCTACAATGAGCAGTTCTTC.

V and J are TRBV20-1 and TRBJ2-3; 8 bases align to TRBD2. The length of the CDR3 is 14 residues. The germline gives CDR1 DFQATT, CDR2 SNEGSKA (reference sequence). The V segment lost 8 bases and the J segment 6 bases; nucleotides outside the gene matches: 13. The CDR3 loop is CSTRGGTREDTQYF. The CDR3 coding sequence is TGCAGTACCAGGGGCGGGACTAGGGAGGATACGCAGTATTTT.

CDR3 nucleotide sequence: TGTGCCAGCAGCCTTGGTCGGGACACTAACGGAGGCTATAATTCACCCCTCCACTTT. This gives the protein CASSLGRDTNGGYNSPLHF. The V call is TRBV12-3 or TRBV12-4, the J call TRBJ1-6; weak D call: TRBD1 (6 bases). With 6 bases removed from V and 3 bases from J, the gap between germline ends came to 24 bases. This CDR3 is 19 amino acids long.

V usage is TRBV25-1 and J usage is TRBJ2-7; 12 bases are shared with TRBD2. V trimming: 6 bases; J trimming: 2 bases; junction bases outside the gene matches: 2. Germline loops: CDR1 MGHDK, CDR2 SYGVNS. The CDR3 is 14 amino acids. DNA of the CDR3: TGTGCCAGCAGAGCTAGCGGGGGGGCCTACGAGCAGTACTTC. Protein product: CASRASGGAYEQYF.

The rearrangement uses TRBV29-1 and TRBJ2-7; D call uncertain. The CDR3 is 11 residues long. Germline loops: CDR1 SQVTM, CDR2 ANQGSEA. V lost 1 base, J lost 6 bases, and 7 bases lay in between. As DNA, the CDR3 is TGCAGCGTTGAAGGGGTTAGCGAGCAGTACTTC. Protein sequence: CSVEGVSEQYF.

This chain's CDR3 is CATSDFGSSPLHF. The CDR3 nucleotides are TGTGCCACCAGTGATTTTGGGAGCTCACCCCTCCACTTT. This chain uses TRBV24-1 with TRBJ1-6; no clear D gene. Germline V gives CDR1 KGHDR, CDR2 SFDVKD. The CDR3 contains 13 residues. V was trimmed by 1 base and J by 10 bases, leaving 7 bases between them.

The gene calls are TRBV30 and TRBJ2-5; TRBD2 is a possible D gene (6 bases). The CDR3 length is 11 residues. Germline lookup yields CDR1 GTSNPN and CDR2 SVGIG (reference sequence). V gave up 5 bases and J gave up 10 bases, with 14 bases separating them. CDR3 in amino acids: CAWRDSEVQYF. The CDR3 DNA reads TGTGCCTGGCGGGACTCGGAGGTCCAGTACTTC.

The V gene is TRBV7-3, the J gene TRBJ1-1, with no clear D. V was shortened by 4 bases and J by 6 bases, with 12 bases between the two germline ends. The germline V gene encodes CDR1 SGHTA and CDR2 FQGTGA. CDR3 length: 13 amino acids. The CDR3 DNA is TGTGCCAGCAGCTCCCTAAACGAGGCTGAAGCTTTCTTT. Residues: CASSSLNEAEAFF.